This T cell receptor (beta chain) stems from a study of T-cell memory formation after mild COVID-19. Study at large: In these data, TCR clusters were largely donor specific.

Germline CDR1 and CDR2: MGHRA and YSYEKL. The CDR3 has 16 residues. V was trimmed by 4 bases and J by 0 bases, leaving 12 bases between them. TCRdb independently ran MiXCR on the 5' RACE reads; one entry per CDR3 protein. The repertoire holds approximately 52,000 distinct CDR3 sequences, with around 9.7% as singletons. The chain links TRBV4-1 to TRBJ2-2; D might be TRBD1 (5 bases). The sequence came from an adult woman who had mild COVID-19 (a few samples of this study predate the infection). Cell type and time point are not known. Sequencing input: PBMCs or a T cell subset sorted from them (not recorded which). The CDR3 sequence is CASSPLGQSNTGELFF. The CDR3 region has the DNA TGCGCCAGCAGCCCGTTAGGACAATCGAACACCGGGGAGCTGTTTTTT.